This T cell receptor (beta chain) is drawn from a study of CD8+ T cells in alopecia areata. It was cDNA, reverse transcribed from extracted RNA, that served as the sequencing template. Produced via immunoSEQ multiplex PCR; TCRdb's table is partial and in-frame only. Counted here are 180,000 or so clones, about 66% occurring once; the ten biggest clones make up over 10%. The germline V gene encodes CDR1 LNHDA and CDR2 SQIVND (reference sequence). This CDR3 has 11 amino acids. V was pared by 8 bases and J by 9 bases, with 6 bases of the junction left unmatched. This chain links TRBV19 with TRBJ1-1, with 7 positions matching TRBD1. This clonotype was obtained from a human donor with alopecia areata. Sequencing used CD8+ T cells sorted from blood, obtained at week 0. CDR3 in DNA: TGTGCCAGTGATACAGGGGTAAAAGCTTTCTTT. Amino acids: CASDTGVKAFF.